The 27 T cell receptor beta chains in this list originate from one sample, sequenced in a study of blood T cells in healthy people across ages. Combining a sample-barcoded 5' primer with a J-beta primer mix, a second PCR ran for roughly 7 to 11 cycles. In TCRdb, the 5' RACE reads were re-called with MiXCR into one record per CDR3 protein. The sample has about 640,000 distinct CDR3 sequences, less than 35% seen once. The sample was blood. The receptors here all came from a woman at least 80 years old in good health.

This clonotype has at least ten counts. V gene TRBV11-2 combines with J gene TRBJ2-5, with TRBD1 as a possible D gene (5 bases). With 0 bases removed from V and 5 bases from J, the gap between germline ends came to 10 bases. This CDR3 spans 14 amino acids. Germline V gene lookup returns CDR1 SGHAT and CDR2 FQNNGV. The CDR3 nucleotides read TGTGCCAGCAGCTTAGATTGGGCAGGGGAGACCCAGTACTTC. It is translated as CASSLDWAGETQYF.

A word on this clonotype: Possible read error: a much larger clone is one base away. J is TRBJ1-2 and V is TRBV7-9, with D maybe TRBD1 (6 bases). CDR1 is SEHNR, CDR2 FQNEAQ, per germline (reference sequence). The V end was cut by 1 base, the J end by 8 bases, with 14 bases between. There are 14 residues in the CDR3. CDR3 region: CASSLDRASGGYTF. In DNA, the CDR3 is TGTGCCAGCAGCTTAGACAGGGCGTCTGGCGGCTACACCTTC.

This clonotype was detected many times. The chain couples TRBV18 to TRBJ2-3; D is undetermined. The CDR3 is 14 amino acids. The V end was cut by 8 bases, the J end by 0 bases, with 12 bases between. The V gene's germline CDR1 is KGHSH and CDR2 LQKENI. The CDR3 nucleotides are TGTGCCAGCAGTCCCCAAACAAGCACAGATACGCAGTATTTT. Translating it yields CASSPQTSTDTQYF.

This clonotype was observed many times. The V gene is TRBV20-1, the J gene TRBJ2-5; 7 nucleotides agree with TRBD1. Per germline, CDR1 DFQATT and CDR2 SNEGSKA (reference sequence). The CDR3 totals 14 residues. The V gene end was trimmed by 1 base and the J gene end by 5 bases; junction bases not matched to a gene: 7. CDR3 loop: CSARVGQVSETQYF. The CDR3 region has the DNA TGCAGTGCTAGAGTAGGACAGGTTAGCGAGACCCAGTACTTC.

This clonotype was detected many times. The genes are TRBV9 and TRBJ2-7; unclear D gene. The germline CDR1 and CDR2 sequences are SGDLS and YYNGEE. CDR3 length: 14 residues. Trimming removed 0 bases at V and 3 bases at J, with 10 bases between. CDR3 loop: CASSVAPRLYEQYF. DNA of the CDR3: TGTGCCAGCAGCGTAGCTCCCAGGCTCTACGAGCAGTACTTC.

V and J are TRBV4-2 and TRBJ2-5, with 8 bases aligning to TRBD2. With V trimmed by 1 base and J by 5 bases, 9 bases remained unmatched. The CDR3 consists of 16 residues. The V gene's germline CDR1 is LGHNA and CDR2 YNFKEQ. The CDR3 reads CASSQGTGLGPETQYF. CDR3 bases: TGTGCCAGCAGCCAAGGAACGGGACTAGGGCCGGAGACCCAGTACTTC.

This clonotype was seen at least ten times. The rearrangement joins TRBV7-2 to TRBJ2-7, with TRBD2 identical over 11 bases. The V gene's germline CDR1 is SGHTA and CDR2 FQGNSA. The trim removed 6 bases at V and 2 bases at J, leaving 3 bases unmatched. There are 14 residues in the CDR3. CDR3 amino acids: CASRLAGGPYEQYF. In DNA form, the CDR3 reads TGTGCCAGCAGGCTAGCGGGGGGACCCTACGAGCAGTACTTC.

This clonotype was picked up many times. This chain uses TRBV7-9 with TRBJ2-3, with D possibly TRBD1 on 6 matching bases. Germline V gene lookup returns CDR1 SEHNR and CDR2 FQNEAQ (reference sequence). Trimming stripped 6 bases from V and 3 bases from J, with 22 bases between. The CDR3 loop spans 17 amino acids. The CDR3 DNA is TGTGCCAGCAGACCCACTATACAGGGAGTATTGACAGATACGCAGTATTTT. Translation gives CASRPTIQGVLTDTQYF.

J is TRBJ2-1 and V is TRBV27; tentative D call: TRBD2 (6 bases). Germline V gives CDR1 MNHEY, CDR2 SMNVEV (reference sequence). This CDR3 has 16 residues. Trimming removed 2 bases from V and 1 base from J, with 12 bases in between. Here the CDR3 DNA reads TGTGCCAGCAGTTTAGAGTCTAGCGTGTCCTACAATGAGCAGTTCTTC. Translating gives CASSLESSVSYNEQFF.

This clonotype showed up just a few times. CDR3 coding DNA: TGTGCCTGGACCGGGACATTCCGGATTGTCGGGGAGCTGTTTTTT. It encodes CAWTGTFRIVGELFF. V is TRBV30 and J is TRBJ2-2; possibly TRBD1 for D (6 bases). The CDR3 length is 15 residues. The germline V and J ends were trimmed by 4 bases and 7 bases, with 19 bases remaining between them. The germline CDR1 and CDR2 sequences are GTSNPN and SVGIG (reference sequence).

This clonotype has ten or more counts. V gene TRBV12-3 or TRBV12-4 combines with J gene TRBJ1-4; D not certain. There are 14 residues in the CDR3. V was pared by 8 bases and J by 3 bases, with 13 bases between. CDR3 DNA sequence: TGTGCCAGCCACAGTGGGGTCCCTAATGAAAAACTGTTTTTT. It specifies CASHSGVPNEKLFF.

V and J are TRBV20-1 and TRBJ1-2; D uncertain. The CDR3 has 15 amino acids. V was cut by 0 bases and J by 3 bases, with 14 bases left in between. Germline V gene data show CDR1 as DFQATT and CDR2 as SNEGSKA (reference sequence). The CDR3 nucleotides are TGCAGTGCTAGAGATAAGGCGCTGGGTTACTATGGCTACACCTTC. Translating gives CSARDKALGYYGYTF.

The chain employs TRBV28 and TRBJ2-1; D is ambiguous. Germline V lookup: CDR1 MDHEN, CDR2 SYDVKM. V was cut by 1 base and J by 10 bases, with 14 bases left in between. CDR3 length: 14 amino acids. The CDR3 DNA is TGTGCCAGCAGTTTATACGGCTACCCAAGGGAGCAGTTCTTC. Translation: CASSLYGYPREQFF.

With respect to this clonotype: A read error may be the cause here, since a much bigger clone is one base away. The chain recombines TRBV7-2 with TRBJ2-5; 7 nucleotides line up with TRBD1. The J call may be in error: the DNA end matches TRBJ2-1 better. The CDR3 spans 15 residues. CDR1 is SGHTA, CDR2 FQGNSA, per germline. CDR3 DNA: TGTGCCAGCAGCCCTTCCGGGACAGCGCAAGAGACCCAGTTCTTC. Translated, it gives CASSPSGTAQETQFF.

This clonotype has only one observation. A much bigger clone sits one base away, suggesting this may be a read error. The J gene is TRBJ1-2, the V gene TRBV10-3; 8 bases match TRBD1. CDR1 and CDR2 from the germline V gene are ENHRY and SYGVKD. Trimming at V came to 2 bases and at J to 9 bases, leaving 11 bases not matched to a gene. The CDR3 totals 15 residues. The CDR3 DNA sequence: TGTGCCATCAGTGAGGCCCCAGACAGGGGAGGATGCTACACCTTC. It encodes CAISEAPDRGGCYTF.

The chain has TRBV7-3 and TRBJ2-5; a possible D gene is TRBD1 (5 bases). Germline CDR1 SGHTA, CDR2 FQGTGA. Trimming removed 3 bases from V and 1 base from J, with 15 bases in between. The CDR3 runs 16 residues. CDR3 sequence reads: CASSFPRRRAQETQYF. The DNA of the CDR3 is TGTGCCAGCAGCTTCCCGCGGCGCAGGGCCCAAGAGACCCAGTACTTC.

Details on this clonotype: It may be a read error: a sequence one base away is much more abundant. The chain carries TRBV20-1 and TRBJ2-1; perhaps D is TRBD1 or TRBD2 (5 bases each). The CDR3 covers 12 residues. CDR1 is DFQATT, CDR2 SNEGSKA, per germline (reference sequence). CDR3 loop: CRASYWGNEQFF. The DNA for the CDR3 is TGCAGGGCTTCTTACTGGGGGAATGAGCAGTTCTTC.

Of note for this clonotype: Being one base from a much bigger clone, this may be a read error. The chain carries TRBV7-2 and TRBJ2-7; 7 bases are shared with TRBD1. This CDR3 has 15 residues. Germline assignment: CDR1 SGHTA and CDR2 FQGNSA. V lost 4 bases, J lost 7 bases, and 13 bases stayed unmatched. CDR3 amino acids: CASSSRAGDREEQYF. The CDR3 DNA reads as TGTGCCAGCAGCTCTCGGGCAGGGGACAGAGAGGAGCAGTACTTC.

At least ten counts were recorded for this clonotype. The V gene is TRBV20-1, the J gene TRBJ2-7; TRBD2 matches at 13 bases. The germline V gene encodes CDR1 DFQATT and CDR2 SNEGSKA (reference sequence). There are 14 residues in the CDR3. With V trimmed by 3 bases and J by 3 bases, 2 bases remained unmatched. The CDR3 reads CSARGLAGIYEQYF. CDR3 sequence (DNA): TGCAGTGCTAGGGGACTAGCGGGAATCTACGAGCAGTACTTC.

This clonotype was seen repeatedly, ten times or more. The chain has TRBV7-3 and TRBJ2-7; weak D call: TRBD2 (6 bases). Trimming took off 3 bases at V and 6 bases at J, with 9 bases between the two ends. CDR3 length equals 12 residues. Per the germline V gene, CDR1 is SGHTA and CDR2 is FQGTGA. This CDR3 is CASSFPGGEQYF. For the CDR3, the DNA is TGTGCCAGCAGCTTTCCCGGGGGCGAGCAGTACTTC.

The table lists this clonotype with many counts. The chain recombines TRBV20-1 with TRBJ1-5; D unclear. The CDR3 sequence is 12 residues long. The V end was cut by 2 bases, the J end by 3 bases, with 5 bases between. CDR1 and CDR2 (germline): DFQATT, SNEGSKA (reference sequence). CDR3 nucleotides: TGCAGTGCTAGACCGTCCAATCAGCCCCAGCATTTT. It codes for CSARPSNQPQHF.

In its sample, this clonotype was seen many times. The V and J genes are TRBV12-3 or TRBV12-4 and TRBJ2-1; 12 bases are a match to TRBD2. V was pared by 6 bases and J by 8 bases, with 5 bases of the junction left unmatched. The CDR3 length is 14 residues. CDR3 DNA sequence: TGTGCCAGCAGCAGGACTAGCGGGGAACATGAGCAGTTCTTC. It translates to CASSRTSGEHEQFF.

This rearrangement joins TRBV20-1 to TRBJ1-1; 10 bases are a match to TRBD1. V was pared by 3 bases and J by 8 bases, with 9 bases of the junction left unmatched. Germline CDR1 DFQATT, CDR2 SNEGSKA (reference sequence). There are 14 residues in the CDR3. Here the CDR3 DNA reads TGCAGTGCTAGTGGGGGGACAGGGGCGACCGAAGCTTTCTTT. Protein sequence: CSASGGTGATEAFF.

The chain carries TRBV5-1 and TRBJ1-5, with D possibly being TRBD1 (6 bases). CDR1 and CDR2 from the germline V gene are SGHRS and YFSETQ. Trimming removed 0 bases from V and 7 bases from J, with 14 bases in between. The CDR3 covers 15 residues. CDR3 in amino acids: CASSLGGGADQPQHF. The CDR3 DNA sequence: TGCGCCAGCAGCTTGGGTGGGGGCGCGGACCAGCCCCAGCATTTT.

This sequence joins TRBV20-1 and TRBJ2-5; TRBD1 matches at 7 bases. The J segment lost 3 bases and the V segment lost 2 bases, leaving 6 bases of the junction unmatched. The CDR3 length is 14 residues. Germline V gene sequence: CDR1 DFQATT, CDR2 SNEGSKA (reference sequence). As DNA, the CDR3 is TGCAGTGCTAGAACCGGGACAGCCGAAGAGACCCAGTACTTC. This sequence encodes CSARTGTAEETQYF.

This clonotype was seen more than once but under ten times. This may be a read error, as it is one base from a much larger clone. The CDR3 nucleotides are TGTACCAGCAGCTTGGGTGTCAGGGGAGAAGAGACCCAGTACTTC. This translates into CTSSLGVRGEETQYF. V and J are TRBV5-5 and TRBJ2-5, with D perhaps TRBD1 (6 bases). Germline values: CDR1 SGHKS, CDR2 YYEKEE (reference sequence). This CDR3 has 15 residues.

This chain connects TRBV20-1 to TRBJ2-1; TRBD2 might be the D (5 bases). Germline loops: CDR1 DFQATT, CDR2 SNEGSKA (reference sequence). Trimming cost V 6 bases and J 4 bases, with 13 bases left between them. This CDR3 spans 13 amino acids. Here the CDR3 DNA reads TGCAGTGCAGAGGGTCGGGAATACAATGAGCAGTTCTTC. It yields the protein CSAEGREYNEQFF.